The T cell receptor (beta chain) under discussion was sequenced for a study of T cell changes during pregnancy in multiple sclerosis (dated by TCRdb to the late 2010s). At the level of the whole study: The study examined how the T cell repertoire changed over the course of pregnancy in women with multiple sclerosis.

The method behind the library was the immunoSEQ multiplex PCR assay. TCRdb re-hosts the immuneACCESS table, in-frame sequences only. Its copies lack some clones; in the studies checked, an unresolved V gene accounts for under half of them, and the cause for the rest is not known. The sample table holds fewer than 60,000 clones, of which about 91% were seen once. Over 1% of the sample is held by the ten biggest clonotypes. Remarks on this clone: Its target antigen remains unknown. No clone much larger than this one lies a single base away; base qualities are absent.

The CDR3 spans 15 residues, from the cysteine through the phenylalanine. Kept here is only the CDR3 DNA, which spans 45 bases and is read in frame from base 1. Per the germline V gene, SGDLS is the CDR1 and YYNGEE is the CDR2. Unmatched junction bases come to 7, with V trimmed by 3 bases and J by 3 bases. The chain is encoded by TRBV9 joined to TRBJ1-2; TRBD1 lines up with 8 middle nucleotides. The specimen was peripheral blood, collected after pregnancy. The receptor was derived from a female donor in good health, enrolled as a control in a pregnancy study. For the CDR3, the sequence is CASSGGAGGDYGYTF. Read as DNA, the sequence is TGTGCCAGCAGCGGGGGGGCAGGGGGCGACTATGGCTACACCTTC.